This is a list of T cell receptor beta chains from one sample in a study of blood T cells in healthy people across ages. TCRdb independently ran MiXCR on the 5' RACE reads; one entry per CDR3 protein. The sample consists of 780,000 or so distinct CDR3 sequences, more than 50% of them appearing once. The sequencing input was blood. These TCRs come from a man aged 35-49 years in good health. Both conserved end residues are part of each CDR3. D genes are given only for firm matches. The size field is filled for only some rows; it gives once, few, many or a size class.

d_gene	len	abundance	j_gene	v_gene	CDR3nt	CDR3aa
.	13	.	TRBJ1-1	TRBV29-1	TGCAGCGTCTCAGGGTTCTCGAACACTGAAGCTTTCTTT	CSVSGFSNTEAFF
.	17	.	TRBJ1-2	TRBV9	TGTGCCAGCAGCGTAGCTACGGGGACAAAAGCTAACTATGGCTACACCTTC	CASSVATGTKANYGYTF
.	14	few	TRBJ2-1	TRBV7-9	TGTGCCAGCAGCTTACGTACGGGGTTCAATGAGCAGTTCTTC	CASSLRTGFNEQFF
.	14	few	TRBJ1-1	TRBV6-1	TGTGCCAGCAGTGAAGGAGGAGGCTTCACTGAAGCTTTCTTT	CASSEGGGFTEAFF
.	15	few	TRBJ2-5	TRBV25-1	TGTGCCAGCAGTGAATCACGGTCACAGGAGGAGACCCAGTACTTC	CASSESRSQEETQYF
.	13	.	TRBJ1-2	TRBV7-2	TGTGCCAGCAGCCAGGGACGCCGCTATGGCTACACCTTC	CASSQGRRYGYTF
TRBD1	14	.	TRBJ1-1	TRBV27	TGTGCCAGTACAGGGGGCGCGCAATACACTGAAGCTTTCTTT	CASTGGAQYTEAFF
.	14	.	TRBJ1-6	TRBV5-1	TGCGCCAGCAGCTTCGGAATAGACAATTCACCCCTCCACTTT	CASSFGIDNSPLHF
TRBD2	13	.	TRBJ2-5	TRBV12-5	TGTGCTAGCAAGGGACTAGCGGGGAATGAGCAGTACTTC	CASKGLAGNEQYF
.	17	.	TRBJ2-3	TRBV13	TGTGCCAGCAGCTTAGGGGGTGCTGGAGGCGGGGCAGATACGCAGTATTTT	CASSLGGAGGGADTQYF
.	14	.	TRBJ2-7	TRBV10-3	TGTGCCATCAGTGAGGAGGTAAGAACCTACGAGCAGTACTTC	CAISEEVRTYEQYF
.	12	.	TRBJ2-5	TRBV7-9	TGTGCCAGCAGTAACCCGGGGGAGACCCAGTACTTC	CASSNPGETQYF
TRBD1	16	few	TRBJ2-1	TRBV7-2	TGTGCCAGCAGCCGCGACTTGTTGGACAGGGGCCATGAGCAGTTCTTC	CASSRDLLDRGHEQFF
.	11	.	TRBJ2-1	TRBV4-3	TGCGCCAGCAGCCATGGCGATGAGCAGTTCTTC	CASSHGDEQFF
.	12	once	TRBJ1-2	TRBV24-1	TGTGCCACCAGTGATGCCCCCTATGGCTACACCTTC	CATSDAPYGYTF
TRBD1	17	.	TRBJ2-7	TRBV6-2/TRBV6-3	TGTGCCAGCAGTTACCATCCCACCGGGACAGGGGGCCACGAGCAGTACTTC	CASSYHPTGTGGHEQYF
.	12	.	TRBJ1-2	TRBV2	TGTGCCAGCAGTGTTTGGCCCGACGGCTACACCTTC	CASSVWPDGYTF
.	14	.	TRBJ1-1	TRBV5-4	TGTGCCAGCAGCTCGGACAGAAAGAACACTGAAGCTTTCTTT	CASSSDRKNTEAFF
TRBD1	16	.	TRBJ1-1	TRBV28	TGTGCCAGCAGATTAACCGGACAGGGAGTATACACTGAAGCTTTCTTT	CASRLTGQGVYTEAFF
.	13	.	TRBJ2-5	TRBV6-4	TGTGGCAGCAGTGAGACAGCCCAAGAGACCCAGTACTTC	CGSSETAQETQYF
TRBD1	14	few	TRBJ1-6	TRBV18	TGTGCCAGCTCACAGGGACAGGGGTCCTCACCCCTCCACTTT	CASSQGQGSSPLHF
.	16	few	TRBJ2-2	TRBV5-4	TGTGCCAGCAGCTTCCGATGGCCCTCCACTCCCGGGGAGCTGTTTTTT	CASSFRWPSTPGELFF
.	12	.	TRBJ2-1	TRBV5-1	TGCGCCAGCAGCTCGAGGGGATCCGAGCAGTTCTTC	CASSSRGSEQFF
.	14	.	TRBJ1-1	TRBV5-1	TGCGCCAGCAGCTTTGAGGGTTTGCACACTGAAGCTTTCTTT	CASSFEGLHTEAFF
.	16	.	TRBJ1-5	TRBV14	TGTGCCAGCAGCCAAGGGGGCAGGGGTGGCAATCAGCCCCAGCATTTT	CASSQGGRGGNQPQHF
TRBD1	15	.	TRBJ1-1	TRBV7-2	TGTGCCAGCAGCCCGAGCACAGGGACAGCGACAGGAGCTTTCTTT	CASSPSTGTATGAFF
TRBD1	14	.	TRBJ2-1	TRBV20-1	TGCAGTGCATCCGGACAGGGAGGCATAAATGAGCAGTTCTTC	CSASGQGGINEQFF
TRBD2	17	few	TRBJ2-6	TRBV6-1	TGTGCCAGCAGCCCCGGACTAGTGGGCTCTGGGGCCAACGTCCTGACTTTC	CASSPGLVGSGANVLTF